A single sample gave rise to the 14 T cell receptor beta chains below, sequenced in a study of shared clonotypes between healthy human individuals. Assay: immunoSEQ multiplex PCR; the TCRdb copy retains only in-frame clones and omits some. The sample records roughly 640,000 clones, approximately 79% being singletons. Material for sequencing was memory CD4+ T cells sorted from blood. As to subset: CD45RA-negative fraction. The receptors stem from a woman aged 25 to 39 in good health.

This clone was counted a single time. The CDR3 protein is CASSPWDRSQETQYF. CDR3 DNA sequence: TGTGCCAGCAGCCCCTGGGACAGATCCCAAGAGACCCAGTACTTC. The chain has TRBV6-5 and TRBJ2-5, with TRBD1 matching 7 bases. This CDR3 comprises 15 residues. Trimming took 6 bases from V and 1 from J; bases not matched to a gene: 8. The germline V gene has CDR1 MNHEY and CDR2 SVGAGI.

V gene TRBV13 combines with J gene TRBJ2-3; D gene unclear. Germline CDR1 reads PRHDT; CDR2 reads FYEKMQ (reference sequence). The CDR3 consists of 13 residues. With 3 bases removed from V and 1 base from J, the gap between germline ends came to 5 bases. For the CDR3, the DNA is TGTGCCAGCAGCTTCATGGGCACAGATACGCAGTATTTT. This sequence encodes CASSFMGTDTQYF.

The V and J genes are TRBV10-3 and TRBJ2-3; D tentatively reads TRBD1 or TRBD2 (5 bases each). The CDR3 loop spans 14 amino acids. The germline CDR1 and CDR2 sequences are ENHRY and SYGVKD. Trimming removed 5 bases at V and 3 bases at J, with 12 bases between. This chain's CDR3 is CAISRGGGTDTQYF. The DNA for the CDR3 is TGTGCCATCAGTCGGGGCGGAGGAACAGATACGCAGTATTTT.

Here the CDR3 reads CASSLQPGQGLYEQYF. The CDR3 DNA is TGTGCCAGCAGCCTACAACCGGGACAGGGTTTGTACGAGCAGTACTTC. The gene calls are TRBV7-9 and TRBJ2-7, with TRBD1 matching 9 bases. CDR3 length equals 16 residues. J was trimmed by 4 bases and V by 5 bases; bases with no gene match: 12. The germline CDR1 and CDR2 sequences are SEHNR and FQNEAQ (reference sequence). Complete variable domain (other parts from reference TRBV7-9 and TRBJ2-7): DTGVSQNPRHKITKRGQNVTFRCDPISEHNRLYWYRQTLGQGPEFLTYFQNEAQLEKSRLLSDRFSAERPKGSFSTLEIQRTEQGDSAMYLCASSLQPGQGLYEQYFGPGTRLTVT.

The chain couples TRBV10-2 to TRBJ1-5; 11 positions agree with TRBD1. The CDR3 totals 15 residues. Germline CDR1 is WSHSY and CDR2 is SAAADI. After removal of 6 bases from V and 6 bases from J, the junction contained 7 bases not matched to a gene. CDR3 in amino acids: CASSLPGQGGQPQHF. The CDR3, as DNA: TGCGCCAGCAGCCTCCCGGGACAGGGGGGTCAGCCCCAGCATTTT.

The gene calls are TRBV7-2 and TRBJ2-3; no reliable D call. Germline V gene data show CDR1 as SGHTA and CDR2 as FQGNSA. The V end was cut by 7 bases, the J end by 1 base, with 12 bases between. This CDR3 spans 14 amino acids. The CDR3 loop reads CASTIHPGTDTQYF. DNA for the CDR3: TGTGCCAGCACCATCCACCCTGGCACAGATACGCAGTATTTT.

The genes are TRBV2 and TRBJ1-2; 8 nucleotides align to TRBD1. V dropped 4 bases and J dropped 6; count of bases not matched to a gene: 13. This CDR3 is 16 amino acids long. Germline loops: CDR1 SNHLY, CDR2 FYNNEI. CDR3 bases: TGTGCCAGCAGTGGTCAGGGGGCAGCTTCGTTTGATGGCTACACCTTC. As protein: CASSGQGAASFDGYTF.

Ten or more counts support this clone. The V call is TRBV10-1, the J call TRBJ2-2; the match to TRBD1 covers 8 bases. This CDR3 contains 13 residues. V trimming: 7 bases; J trimming: 7 bases; junction bases outside the gene matches: 5. In germline, CDR1 is WNHNN, CDR2 SYGVQD (reference sequence). The CDR3 is CASKGQANGELFF. The DNA of the CDR3 is TGCGCCAGCAAGGGACAGGCAAACGGGGAGCTGTTTTTT.

In this sample, this clone turned up once. The genes are TRBV10-3 and TRBJ1-6, with D hard to call. CDR3 length equals 17 residues. V was shortened by 0 bases and J by 0 bases, with 9 bases between the two germline ends. The V gene's germline CDR1 is ENHRY and CDR2 SYGVKD. CDR3 sequence reads: CAISESSMGSYNSPLHF. CDR3 bases: TGTGCCATCAGTGAGTCGAGTATGGGCTCCTATAATTCACCCCTCCACTTT.

CDR3 protein: CASSELGAADTQYF. In nucleotides, the CDR3 is TGTGCCAGCAGTGAACTAGGCGCCGCAGATACGCAGTATTTT. The V call is TRBV2, the J call TRBJ2-3, with D hard to call. Germline V gene lookup returns CDR1 SNHLY and CDR2 FYNNEI. This CDR3 spans 14 amino acids. Trimming left V 2 bases short and J 4 bases short, with 10 bases between.

The chain is built from TRBV6-6 and TRBJ2-7, with D maybe TRBD2 (7 bases). V shed 6 bases and J shed 3 bases, with 21 bases lying between them. The CDR3 sequence is 16 residues long. Germline CDR1 reads MNHNY; CDR2 reads SVGAGI (reference sequence). Here the CDR3 DNA reads TGTGCCAGCAGCCGACTAGGGGGGGCCCCGGGCTACGAGCAGTACTTC. Protein sequence: CASSRLGGAPGYEQYF.

The gene calls are TRBV7-2 and TRBJ2-1; 9 bases map to TRBD2. With 7 bases clipped from V and 2 bases from J, the junction kept 9 bases outside the gene matches. In germline, CDR1 is SGHTA, CDR2 FQGNSA. This CDR3 region has 16 residues. CDR3 loop: CASTRFSGRAYNEQFF. The CDR3 region has the DNA TGTGCCAGCACAAGATTTAGCGGGAGAGCCTACAATGAGCAGTTCTTC.

The CDR3 here is CASSSLEGQGYEQFF. In nucleotides, the CDR3 is TGTGCCAGCAGCTCCCTGGAGGGACAGGGCTATGAGCAGTTCTTC. The rearrangement uses TRBV9 and TRBJ2-1; 9 bases map to TRBD1. This CDR3 is built from 15 residues. Germline V gene lookup returns CDR1 SGDLS and CDR2 YYNGEE. With 4 bases clipped from V and 8 bases from J, the junction kept 10 bases outside the gene matches.

This clone has more than one count but fewer than ten. The genes are TRBV29-1 and TRBJ2-3, with D hard to call. Germline V gene sequence: CDR1 SQVTM, CDR2 ANQGSEA. The CDR3 sequence is 15 residues long. Trimming left V 7 bases short and J 6 bases short, with 23 bases between. The CDR3 reads CSAQPGGRASDTQYF. CDR3 nucleotide sequence: TGCAGCGCCCAGCCCGGCGGCAGAGCTTCCGATACGCAGTATTTT.